The 24 T cell receptor beta chains below were found in one sample sequenced in a study of cytomegalovirus exposure and HLA in healthy donors listed by TCRdb under 2017. Libraries were prepared through the immunoSEQ multiplex PCR assay. For the multiplex PCR, a mixture combining 60 forward primers for TCR Vbeta segments and 13 reverse primers for TCR Jbeta segments was used. TCRdb took this table from immuneACCESS and kept in-frame rearrangements with V and J called. Such tables lack part of the clones; where checked against another copy, unresolved V genes explain under half of the gap, and the rest is unexplained. The sample data list roughly 120,000 clones, and 79% of these were observed just once. 2% to 2.5% of the sample belongs to the ten largest clones. Sample: PBMCs. The receptors stem from a man aged 18 to 29 in good health and CMV-seronegative.

This sequence joins TRBV5-4 and TRBJ2-7; TRBD2 aligns across 10 bases. This CDR3 has 14 residues. V was clipped by 0 bases and J by 7 bases; unmatched bases: 4. Germline CDR1 is SGHNT and CDR2 is YYREEE (reference sequence). The CDR3 protein is CASSLGLAGGEQYF. CDR3 nucleotides: TGTGCCAGCAGCTTGGGACTAGCGGGCGGTGAGCAGTACTTC.

The chain combines TRBV4-1 with TRBJ1-2; D gene uncertain. Trimming shortened V by 4 bases and J by 5 bases, and 17 bases separated the two germline ends. The CDR3 runs 15 residues. In germline, CDR1 is MGHRA, CDR2 YSYEKL. CDR3 nucleotides: TGCGCCAGCAGCCGCGGCGGGAGGCAAGGGTATGGCTACACCTTC. As protein: CASSRGGRQGYGYTF.

The chain is built from TRBV25-1 and TRBJ2-1; 11 bases map to TRBD2. This CDR3 has 18 amino acids. V lost 2 bases to trimming and J lost 2 bases; unmatched junction nucleotides: 8. CDR1 and CDR2 (germline): MGHDK, SYGVNS. As DNA, the CDR3 is TGTGCCAGCAGTGAAGTCCCGCGACTAGCGGGGCCCTACAATGAGCAGTTCTTC. Protein product: CASSEVPRLAGPYNEQFF.

The rearrangement links TRBV6-6 to TRBJ2-7; possibly TRBD1 for D (6 bases). The CDR3 covers 13 residues. The germline V gene encodes CDR1 MNHNY and CDR2 SVGAGI (reference sequence). As DNA, the CDR3 is TGTGTCGCCGGCAGGGGAAAGGTCTACGAGCAGTACTTC. Amino acid sequence: CVAGRGKVYEQYF.

This chain joins TRBV19 and TRBJ2-5; 10 nucleotides match TRBD2. Unmatched junction bases numbered 12, after V lost 4 bases and J lost 4 bases. The germline CDR1 and CDR2 sequences are LNHDA and SQIVND (reference sequence). CDR3 length equals 17 residues. CDR3: CASSRDRASGRGETQYF. CDR3 coding DNA: TGTGCCAGTAGTAGGGATCGTGCTAGCGGGAGAGGAGAGACCCAGTACTTC.

This clone was found a few times. The gene calls are TRBV5-1 and TRBJ2-3; 8 bases are shared with TRBD1. Germline V lookup: CDR1 SGHRS, CDR2 YFSETQ. Germline trimming cut 4 bases from V and 6 bases from J; bases unmatched to any gene: 10. The CDR3 is 15 amino acids. The CDR3 region has the DNA TGCGCCAGCAGCCCACAGGGGGGAGGTGTGGATACGCAGTATTTT. As protein: CASSPQGGGVDTQYF.

V and J are TRBV7-3 and TRBJ1-1, with D maybe TRBD1 (6 bases). Germline loops: CDR1 SGHTA, CDR2 FQGTGA. The CDR3 runs 15 residues. V was cut by 5 bases and J by 1 base, with 14 bases left in between. CDR3 coding DNA: TGTGCCAGCAGCCTAAGCAGGGGACGGAACACTGAAGCTTTCTTT. It translates to CASSLSRGRNTEAFF.

The sample holds a few counts of this clone. The rearrangement joins TRBV11-2 to TRBJ2-3, with 7 nucleotides matching TRBD2. CDR1 and CDR2 from the germline V gene are SGHAT and FQNNGV. The CDR3 contains 16 residues. V was pared by 0 bases and J by 5 bases, with 8 bases of the junction left unmatched. CDR3 coding DNA: TGTGCCAGCAGCTTAGATGAGAACGGGAGGAGAGATACGCAGTATTTT. Translated: CASSLDENGRRDTQYF.

V and J are TRBV28 and TRBJ1-5; 8 nucleotides line up with TRBD1. Per germline, CDR1 MDHEN and CDR2 SYDVKM. The CDR3 length is 13 residues. V dropped 6 bases and J dropped 5; count of bases not matched to a gene: 3. The CDR3 protein is CASRRQGHQPQHF. As DNA, the CDR3 is TGTGCCAGCAGACGACAGGGGCATCAGCCCCAGCATTTT.

V gene TRBV20-1 combines with J gene TRBJ1-1; D is ambiguous. The ends were cut back, 6 bases at V and 10 bases at J, with 15 bases in the middle. Germline CDR1 DFQATT, CDR2 SNEGSKA (reference sequence). This CDR3 is built from 11 residues. The CDR3 sequence is CSAESIGGAFF. CDR3 nucleotide sequence: TGCAGTGCGGAATCTATTGGAGGAGCTTTCTTT.

This clone was recorded only once. The chain couples TRBV7-3 to TRBJ2-5; weak D call: TRBD1 (5 bases). V was pared by 4 bases and J by 1 base, with 7 bases between. The CDR3 runs 13 residues. Germline CDR1 SGHTA, CDR2 FQGTGA. CDR3 sequence: CASSWGPQETQYF. The DNA for the CDR3 is TGTGCCAGCAGCTGGGGCCCCCAAGAGACCCAGTACTTC. Based on the CDR3 plus reference TRBV7-3 and TRBJ2-5, the full variable domain is GAGVSQTPSNKVTEKGKYVELRCDPISGHTALYWYRQSLGQGPEFLIYFQGTGAADDSGLPNDRFFAVRPEGSVSTLKIQRTERGDSAVYLCASSWGPQETQYFGPGTRLLVL.

The chain uses TRBV11-2 and TRBJ1-1; the match to TRBD1 covers 7 bases. With 9 bases clipped from V and 2 bases from J, the junction kept 6 bases outside the gene matches. CDR1 SGHAT and CDR2 FQNNGV come from the germline V gene. This CDR3 comprises 13 residues. The CDR3 reads CASNRGANTEAFF. For the CDR3, the DNA is TGTGCCAGTAACAGGGGCGCTAACACTGAAGCTTTCTTT.

In its sample, this clone was seen once. The chain carries TRBV7-2 and TRBJ2-1; weak D call: TRBD2 (5 bases). CDR1 is SGHTA, CDR2 FQGNSA, per germline. The CDR3 runs to 18 residues. Trimming shortened V by 2 bases and J by 2 bases, and 19 bases separated the two germline ends. This CDR3 is CASSLRNGVAQTYNEQFF. The CDR3 nucleotides are TGTGCCAGCAGCTTAAGGAACGGTGTAGCGCAGACCTACAATGAGCAGTTCTTC.

The CDR3 spells CASKRTRLAGGPSNEQFF. The CDR3 DNA is TGTGCCAGCAAAAGAACCCGACTAGCGGGAGGGCCGAGCAATGAGCAGTTCTTC. The chain is built from TRBV28 and TRBJ2-1, with 14 bases aligning to TRBD2. This CDR3 spans 18 amino acids. V shed 7 bases and J 6 bases; nucleotides not matched to a gene: 14. CDR1 is MDHEN, CDR2 SYDVKM, per germline.

The rearrangement uses TRBV5-1 and TRBJ1-6; D is unclear. Germline V gene sequence: CDR1 SGHRS, CDR2 YFSETQ. The ends were cut back, 3 bases at V and 9 bases at J, with 19 bases in the middle. The CDR3 consists of 16 residues. The CDR3 here is CASSSDPSGNSSPLHF. The CDR3 DNA follows: TGCGCCAGCAGCTCCGACCCATCGGGAAACAGTTCACCCCTCCACTTT. The full variable domain, in which reference TRBV5-1 and TRBJ1-6 provide the parts outside the CDR3, is KAGVTQTPRYLIKTRGQQVTLSCSPISGHRSVSWYQQTPGQGLQFLFEYFSETQRNKGNFPGRFSGRQFSNSRSEMNVSTLELGDSALYLCASSSDPSGNSSPLHFGNGTRLTVT.

V is TRBV20-1 and J is TRBJ1-2; no definite D call. In germline, CDR1 is DFQATT, CDR2 SNEGSKA (reference sequence). The CDR3 runs to 11 residues. V was shortened by 3 bases and J by 9 bases, with 11 bases between the two germline ends. The CDR3 is CSASGRRSYTF. The CDR3 coding sequence is TGCAGTGCTAGTGGGAGGCGAAGCTACACCTTC.

Regarding this clone: A junction boundary mismatches the germline segment, possibly from a read error. The rearrangement uses TRBV25-1 and TRBJ1-2; 8 positions match TRBD1. CDR3 length: 16 amino acids. Germline CDR1 MGHDK, CDR2 SYGVNS. CDR3 loop: CASSGLTGARNYGYIF. The CDR3 DNA reads TGTGCCAGCAGTGGATTGACAGGGGCGCGAAACTATGGCTACATCTTC.

This chain uses TRBV7-2 with TRBJ2-7; D gene uncertain. CDR3 length equals 14 residues. Between the trimmed V and J ends, which lost 2 bases and 3 bases, there was a span of 11 bases. The germline V gene encodes CDR1 SGHTA and CDR2 FQGNSA. The CDR3 nucleotides are TGTGCCAGCAGCTTATTGCACAAAATCTACGAGCAGTACTTC. Its protein product is CASSLLHKIYEQYF.

The chain joins TRBV14 to TRBJ2-1; a weak D match, TRBD2 (6 bases). The CDR3 runs to 14 residues. The germline gives CDR1 SGHDN, CDR2 FVKESK. Trimming removed 5 bases at V and 2 bases at J, with 10 bases between. For the CDR3, the DNA is TGTGCCAGCAGCAAGGACTATACCTACAATGAGCAGTTCTTC. This sequence encodes CASSKDYTYNEQFF.

About this clone: The sample holds other DNA sequences that translate to the same CDR3. This sequence joins TRBV28 and TRBJ1-2; unclear D gene. This CDR3 spans 11 amino acids. V was cut by 5 bases and J by 8 bases, with 9 bases left in between. In germline, CDR1 is MDHEN, CDR2 SYDVKM. This CDR3 is CASSRTGGYTF. The CDR3 nucleotides read TGTGCCAGCAGTCGAACGGGGGGCTACACCTTC.

The V call is TRBV7-9, the J call TRBJ2-3; TRBD2 matches at 8 bases. Trimming removed 5 bases from V and 5 bases from J; junction bases left unmatched: 12. Per the germline V gene, CDR1 is SEHNR and CDR2 is FQNEAQ (reference sequence). This CDR3 is built from 16 residues. CDR3 bases: TGTGCCAGCAGCCAATACCATAGCGGGACTGGAGATACGCAGTATTTT. Protein sequence: CASSQYHSGTGDTQYF.

The chain joins TRBV4-3 to TRBJ2-1, with 14 positions matching TRBD2. V was clipped by 3 bases and J by 9 bases; unmatched bases: 7. Germline CDR1 and CDR2: LGHNA and YSLEER. The CDR3 sequence is 16 residues long. The CDR3 coding sequence is TGCGCCAGCAGCCACCAGACTAGCGGGAGGGCCGTTGAGCAGTTCTTC. As protein: CASSHQTSGRAVEQFF.

This sequence joins TRBV27 and TRBJ2-7; 8 bases align to TRBD1. This CDR3 contains 13 residues. The trim removed 8 bases at V and 6 bases at J, leaving 9 bases unmatched. Germline loops: CDR1 MNHEY, CDR2 SMNVEV (reference sequence). The CDR3 DNA follows: TGTGCCAGCTCCCTCCAGGGGGCGGGCGAGCAGTACTTC. The encoded protein is CASSLQGAGEQYF.

This clone was counted once. The chain links TRBV19 to TRBJ2-6, with 8 bases identical to TRBD1. The CDR3 length is 15 residues. V dropped 4 bases and J dropped 4; count of bases not matched to a gene: 3. The germline V gene has CDR1 LNHDA and CDR2 SQIVND (reference sequence). This chain's CDR3 is CASSRTGSGANVLTF. As DNA, the CDR3 is TGTGCCAGTAGTAGGACAGGGTCCGGGGCCAACGTCCTGACTTTC.